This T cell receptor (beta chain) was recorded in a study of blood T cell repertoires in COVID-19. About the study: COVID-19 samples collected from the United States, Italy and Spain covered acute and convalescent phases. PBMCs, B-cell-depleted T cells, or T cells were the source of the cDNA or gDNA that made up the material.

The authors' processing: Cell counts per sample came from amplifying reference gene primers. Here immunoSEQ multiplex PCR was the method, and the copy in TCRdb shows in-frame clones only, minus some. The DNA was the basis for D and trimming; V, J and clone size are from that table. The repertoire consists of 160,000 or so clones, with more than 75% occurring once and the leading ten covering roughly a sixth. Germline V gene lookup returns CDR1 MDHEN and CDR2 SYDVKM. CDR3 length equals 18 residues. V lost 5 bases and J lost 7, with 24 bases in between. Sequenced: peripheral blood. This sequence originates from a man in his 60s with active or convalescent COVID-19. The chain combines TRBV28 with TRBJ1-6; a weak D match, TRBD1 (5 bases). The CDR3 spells CASSPYPQGKAGNSPLHF. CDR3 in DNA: TGTGCCAGCAGTCCCTACCCTCAGGGCAAAGCGGGAAATTCACCCCTCCACTTT.